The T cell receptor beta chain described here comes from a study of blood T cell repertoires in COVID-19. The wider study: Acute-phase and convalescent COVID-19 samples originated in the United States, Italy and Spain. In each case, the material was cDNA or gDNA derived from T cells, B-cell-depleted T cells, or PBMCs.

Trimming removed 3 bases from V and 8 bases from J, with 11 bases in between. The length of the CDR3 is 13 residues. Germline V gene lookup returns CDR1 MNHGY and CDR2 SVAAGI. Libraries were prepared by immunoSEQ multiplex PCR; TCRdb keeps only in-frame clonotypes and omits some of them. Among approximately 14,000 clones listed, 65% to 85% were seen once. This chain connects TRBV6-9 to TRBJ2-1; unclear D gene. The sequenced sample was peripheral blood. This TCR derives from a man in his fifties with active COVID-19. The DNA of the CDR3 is TGTGCCAGCAGTTACACGACAACGGATGAGCAGTTCTTC. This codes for CASSYTTTDEQFF.